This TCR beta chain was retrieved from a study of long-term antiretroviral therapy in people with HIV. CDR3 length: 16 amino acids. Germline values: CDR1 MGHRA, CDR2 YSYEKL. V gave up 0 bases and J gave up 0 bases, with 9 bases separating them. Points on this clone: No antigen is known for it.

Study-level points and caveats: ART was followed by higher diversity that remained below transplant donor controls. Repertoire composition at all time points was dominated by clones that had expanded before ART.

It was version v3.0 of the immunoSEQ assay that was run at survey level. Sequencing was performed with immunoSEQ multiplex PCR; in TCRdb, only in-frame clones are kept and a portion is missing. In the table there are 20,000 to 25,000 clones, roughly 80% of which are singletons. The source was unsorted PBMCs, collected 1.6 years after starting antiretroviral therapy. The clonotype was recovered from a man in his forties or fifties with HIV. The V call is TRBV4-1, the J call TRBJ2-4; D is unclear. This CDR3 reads CASSQDVWLAKNIQYF. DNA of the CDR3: TGCGCCAGCAGCCAAGATGTATGGTTAGCCAAAAACATTCAGTACTTC.